These 29 T cell receptor beta chains originate from one sample sequenced in a study of STAT5B mutations in CD4+ large granular lymphocyte leukemia. TCRdb keeps only in-frame clones here, not all; method: immunoSEQ multiplex PCR. The sample yields roughly 48,000 clones, around 70% seen once. What was sequenced was CD4+ T cells from blood buffy coats. Receptors originate from a human donor in good health.

The chain is built from TRBV29-1 and TRBJ2-3, with no clear D. Trimming shortened V by 7 bases and J by 1 base, and 18 bases separated the two germline ends. This CDR3 has 15 residues. Germline values: CDR1 SQVTM, CDR2 ANQGSEA. CDR3 region: CSAAVGTSRTDTQYF. As DNA, the CDR3 is TGCAGCGCGGCGGTCGGTACTTCGCGCACAGATACGCAGTATTTT.

V and J are TRBV10-3 and TRBJ2-2; D is uncertain. V dropped 4 bases and J dropped 4 bases, with 13 bases sitting between them. This CDR3 contains 15 residues. Looked up from germline, CDR1 is ENHRY and CDR2 is SYGVKD. The CDR3 DNA follows: TGTGCCATCAGTGTCCTTAGCACAGTCACCGGGGAGCTGTTTTTT. As protein: CAISVLSTVTGELFF.

This clone was seen more than once but under ten times. The V call is TRBV25-1, the J call TRBJ1-6, with no clear D. The CDR3 sequence is 15 residues long. Germline CDR1 and CDR2: MGHDK and SYGVNS. Trimming took 0 bases from V and 7 from J, leaving 10 bases between them. CDR3 amino acids: CASSEYPAPNSPLHF. As DNA, the CDR3 is TGTGCCAGCAGTGAATACCCCGCCCCGAATTCACCCCTCCACTTT. Drawing the rest from reference TRBV25-1 and TRBJ1-6, the complete variable domain is EADIYQTPRYLVIGTGKKITLECSQTMGHDKMYWYQQDPGMELHLIHYSYGVNSTEKGDLSSESTVSRIRTEHFPLTLESARPSHTSQYLCASSEYPAPNSPLHFGNGTRLTVT.

This chain connects TRBV11-2 to TRBJ2-2; D is unresolved. V lost 5 bases and J 4 bases, leaving 11 bases between the germline ends. CDR3 length equals 14 residues. Looked up from germline, CDR1 is SGHAT and CDR2 is FQNNGV. Here the CDR3 DNA reads TGTGCCAGCAGCCTCCCTCTGGGCACCGGGGAGCTGTTTTTT. As protein: CASSLPLGTGELFF.

This clone was counted only a few times. The V and J genes are TRBV5-3 and TRBJ1-2; D remains ambiguous. TRBV5-3 counts as an open reading frame of uncertain function. The ends were cut back, 3 bases at V and 3 bases at J, with 9 bases in the middle. This CDR3 comprises 13 residues. This CDR3 is CARSSRVYYGYTF. Here the CDR3 DNA reads TGTGCCAGAAGCTCGAGGGTCTACTATGGCTACACCTTC.

The chain has TRBV27 and TRBJ2-7, with TRBD1 matching 11 bases. V dropped 7 bases and J dropped 2; count of bases not matched to a gene: 22. Germline V gene data show CDR1 as MNHEY and CDR2 as SMNVEV (reference sequence). CDR3 size: 20 residues. In DNA, the CDR3 is TGTGCCAGCACCCCTACTCGGGGACAGGGGGGGCCAAGTCGGACCTACGAGCAGTACTTC. It codes for CASTPTRGQGGPSRTYEQYF.

This clone has a handful of counts. The V call is TRBV6-5, the J call TRBJ1-5; TRBD1 aligns across 8 bases. The germline V gene has CDR1 MNHEY and CDR2 SVGAGI. The V gene end was trimmed by 6 bases and the J gene end by 2 bases; junction bases not matched to a gene: 3. The CDR3 sequence is 14 residues long. The CDR3 loop is CASRETGGNQPQHF. The DNA of the CDR3 is TGTGCCAGCAGGGAGACAGGGGGCAATCAGCCCCAGCATTTT.

This chain connects TRBV7-2 to TRBJ1-3, with D possibly matching TRBD1 (6 bases). The CDR3 is 16 residues long. Germline loops: CDR1 SGHTA, CDR2 FQGNSA. V dropped 5 bases and J dropped 0 bases, with 14 bases sitting between them. Here the CDR3 DNA reads TGTGCCAGCAGCGCCTCGGACAGCCTCTCTGGAAACACCATATATTTT. Translating it yields CASSASDSLSGNTIYF.

V is TRBV7-8 and J is TRBJ2-3, with TRBD2 as a possible D gene (5 bases). The CDR3 is 14 residues long. V shed 1 base and J shed 0 bases, with 5 bases lying between them. Germline CDR1 is SGHVS and CDR2 is FQNEAQ. CDR3 DNA sequence: TGTGCCAGCAGCTTAGAGCGGAGCACAGATACGCAGTATTTT. As protein: CASSLERSTDTQYF.

CDR3 sequence (DNA): TGTGCCAGCAGCCTAACGGGGACAGACCTTACTGGAAACACCATATATTTT. Protein product: CASSLTGTDLTGNTIYF. The gene calls are TRBV28 and TRBJ1-3, with 7 bases identical to TRBD1. The CDR3 is 17 residues long. V was pared by 6 bases and J by 2 bases, with 13 bases of the junction left unmatched. Germline V gene lookup returns CDR1 MDHEN and CDR2 SYDVKM.

V and J are TRBV28 and TRBJ1-2; no clear D gene. The CDR3 length is 14 residues. V was cut by 2 bases and J by 6 bases, with 13 bases left in between. Per germline, CDR1 MDHEN and CDR2 SYDVKM. CDR3 coding DNA: TGTGCCAGCAGTTTAGCAGACCGCTGGGATGGCTACACCTTC. It codes for CASSLADRWDGYTF.

The chain couples TRBV2 to TRBJ1-1, with TRBD1 as a possible D gene (5 bases). V dropped 7 bases and J dropped 2 bases, with 14 bases sitting between them. CDR3 length: 14 amino acids. Germline loops: CDR1 SNHLY, CDR2 FYNNEI. The CDR3 here is CASILSGGNTEAFF. CDR3 in DNA: TGTGCCAGCATCCTTTCGGGGGGTAACACTGAAGCTTTCTTT.

The rearrangement uses TRBV15 and TRBJ2-1, with unresolved D. The CDR3 loop spans 16 amino acids. Looked up from germline, CDR1 is LNHNV and CDR2 is YYDKDF (reference sequence). Trimming removed 6 bases at V and 9 bases at J, with 24 bases between. The CDR3 nucleotides are TGTGCCACCAGTCCATTGTGGGCAGGCAGCGCCGGTGAGCAGTTCTTC. Residues: CATSPLWAGSAGEQFF.

This clone showed up just a few times. The CDR3 coding sequence is TGTGCCAGCAGCCTACAGAGCTATGGCTACACCTTC. Its protein is CASSLQSYGYTF. V is TRBV7-2 and J is TRBJ1-2; D is uncertain. Trimming removed 5 bases from V and 4 bases from J, with 8 bases in between. This CDR3 is 12 amino acids long. Germline CDR1 is SGHTA and CDR2 is FQGNSA.

V is TRBV27 and J is TRBJ2-3, with TRBD1 identical over 8 bases. The ends lost 0 bases at V and 5 bases at J; junction bases unmatched: 13. This CDR3 spans 18 amino acids. The germline CDR1 and CDR2 sequences are MNHEY and SMNVEV (reference sequence). The CDR3 DNA sequence: TGTGCCAGCAGTTTATCGATAGGACAGGGTGTTTTGAGAGATACGCAGTATTTT. This encodes CASSLSIGQGVLRDTQYF.

The chain carries TRBV5-4 and TRBJ1-3, with 8 bases matching TRBD1. CDR3 length: 16 amino acids. Looked up from germline, CDR1 is SGHNT and CDR2 is YYREEE (reference sequence). Unmatched junction bases numbered 5, after V lost 0 bases and J lost 3 bases. CDR3 loop: CASSLGQGADGNTIYF. CDR3 sequence (DNA): TGTGCCAGCAGCTTGGGGCAGGGGGCGGATGGAAACACCATATATTTT.

The genes are TRBV15 and TRBJ2-7; D is possibly TRBD1 (5 bases). The CDR3 totals 16 residues. Germline V gene lookup returns CDR1 LNHNV and CDR2 YYDKDF (reference sequence). With 5 bases removed from V and 3 bases from J, the gap between germline ends came to 20 bases. The CDR3 DNA sequence: TGTGCCACCAGCCCCGGTCAGGGTATCCTCCGCTACGAGCAGTACTTC. Translating gives CATSPGQGILRYEQYF.

This sequence joins TRBV10-1 and TRBJ1-4; TRBD1 matches at 9 bases. The ends lost 9 bases at V and 17 bases at J; junction bases unmatched: 16. The CDR3 spans 13 residues. The germline V gene encodes CDR1 WNHNN and CDR2 SYGVQD (reference sequence). In DNA form, the CDR3 reads TGCGCCAGGAGACACCGGGACAGGGTGTTTGTATTTTTT. As protein: CARRHRDRVFVFF.

The V gene is TRBV5-1, the J gene TRBJ2-3, with 12 bases identical to TRBD2. The germline gives CDR1 SGHRS, CDR2 YFSETQ. The CDR3 contains 15 residues. Trimming removed 0 bases from V and 4 bases from J; junction bases left unmatched: 0. Written as DNA, the CDR3 is TGCGCCAGCAGCTTGGGACTAGCGGGGGCAGATACGCAGTATTTT. This codes for CASSLGLAGADTQYF.

On this clone: The CDR3 ends on some other residue instead of the conserved phenylalanine or tryptophan, so this is likely a read error. It is unclear where the CDR3 begins or ends on the DNA, so no DNA is shown, and the CDR3 is as TCRdb lists it. This chain uses TRBV7-9 with TRBJ1-2. Germline CDR1 SEHNR, CDR2 FQNEAQ (reference sequence). 8 amino acids form the CDR3, both terminal residues included. CDR3: CASSLPLV.

In DNA, the CDR3 is TGTGCCAGCAGTACTAGCGGGGGGGGAGAGACCCAGTACTTC. Its translation is CASSTSGGGETQYF. The chain joins TRBV6-1 to TRBJ2-5; 13 nucleotides match TRBD2. From germline, CDR1 is MNHNS and CDR2 SASEGT. The length of the CDR3 is 14 residues. V gave up 5 bases and J gave up 4 bases; unmatched junction bases: 1.

The chain has TRBV6-6 and TRBJ2-5, with 7 bases identical to TRBD1. The CDR3 spans 14 residues. Trimming at V came to 2 bases and at J to 7 bases, leaving 7 bases not matched to a gene. Germline V CDR1 and CDR2: MNHNY, SVGAGI (reference sequence). The CDR3 is CASSYPEDRSTQYF. Here the CDR3 DNA reads TGTGCCAGCAGTTACCCCGAGGACAGGTCGACCCAGTACTTC.

The rearrangement links TRBV6-4 to TRBJ2-3, with 8 bases aligning to TRBD1. The V gene's germline CDR1 is MRHNA and CDR2 SNTAGT. The CDR3 is 15 amino acids. V shed 6 bases and J 2 bases; nucleotides not matched to a gene: 7. The CDR3 DNA follows: TGTGCCAGCAGGCGGACAGGGTCAACCACAGATACGCAGTATTTT. The encoded protein is CASRRTGSTTDTQYF.

Sample share makes this clone medium-sized (0.01 to 0.1%). The chain has TRBV7-2 and TRBJ1-5; perhaps TRBD1 as D (5 bases). V was shortened by 2 bases and J by 4 bases, with 6 bases between the two germline ends. Germline V gene sequence: CDR1 SGHTA, CDR2 FQGNSA. The CDR3 has 13 amino acids. DNA of the CDR3: TGTGCCAGCAGCTTATCAGGGAATCAGCCCCAGCATTTT. This sequence encodes CASSLSGNQPQHF.

This rearrangement joins TRBV6-4 to TRBJ2-1, with 12 bases identical to TRBD2. Trimming removed 6 bases from V and 0 bases from J; junction bases left unmatched: 6. The CDR3 is 17 amino acids. Germline CDR1 MRHNA, CDR2 SNTAGT. CDR3 nucleotides: TGTGCCAGCAGGGGGACTAGCGGGTTTAGCTCCTACAATGAGCAGTTCTTC. Amino acids: CASRGTSGFSSYNEQFF.

The rearrangement links TRBV5-1 to TRBJ2-5, with D possibly being TRBD1 (6 bases). Trimming removed 4 bases at V and 3 bases at J, with 10 bases between. Per the germline V gene, CDR1 is SGHRS and CDR2 is YFSETQ. The CDR3 runs 13 residues. CDR3 sequence reads: CASSGAGEETQYF. Here the CDR3 DNA reads TGCGCCAGCAGCGGGGCAGGGGAAGAGACCCAGTACTTC.

The J gene is TRBJ1-5, the V gene TRBV6-6, with D perhaps matching TRBD1 (5 bases). Germline-derived CDR1 and CDR2 are MNHNY and SVGAGI (reference sequence). Trimming removed 0 bases from V and 3 bases from J, with 9 bases in between. CDR3 size: 15 residues. CDR3 amino acids: CASSYSSGPNQPQHF. In nucleotides, the CDR3 is TGTGCCAGCAGTTACTCTTCGGGGCCCAATCAGCCCCAGCATTTT.

This clone appeared a few times. This chain connects TRBV5-6 to TRBJ1-6; the match to TRBD1 covers 10 bases. V was clipped by 6 bases and J by 6 bases; unmatched bases: 6. This CDR3 spans 15 amino acids. Germline assignment: CDR1 SGHDT and CDR2 YYEEEE. The CDR3 DNA reads as TGTGCCAGCATCAGACAGGGGGCGGGTAATTCACCCCTCCACTTT. It is translated as CASIRQGAGNSPLHF.

The chain carries TRBV14 and TRBJ1-6; tentatively, D is TRBD1 (6 bases). V dropped 8 bases and J dropped 5 bases, with 13 bases sitting between them. Germline-derived CDR1 and CDR2 are SGHDN and FVKESK. The CDR3 length is 14 residues. CDR3 coding DNA: TGTGCCAGCTCCCGGACAGACAATAATTCACCCCTCCACTTT. Translation: CASSRTDNNSPLHF.